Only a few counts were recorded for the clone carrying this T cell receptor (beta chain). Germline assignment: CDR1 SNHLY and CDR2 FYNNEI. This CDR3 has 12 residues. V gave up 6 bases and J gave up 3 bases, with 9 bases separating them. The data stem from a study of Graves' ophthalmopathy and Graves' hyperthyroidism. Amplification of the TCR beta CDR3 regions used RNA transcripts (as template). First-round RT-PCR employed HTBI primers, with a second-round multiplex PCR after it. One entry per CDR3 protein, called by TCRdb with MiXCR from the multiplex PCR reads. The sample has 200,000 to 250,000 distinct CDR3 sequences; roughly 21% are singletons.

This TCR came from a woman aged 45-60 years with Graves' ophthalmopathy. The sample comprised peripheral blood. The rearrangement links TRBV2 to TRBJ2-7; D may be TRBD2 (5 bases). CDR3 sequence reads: CASRAGLYEQYF. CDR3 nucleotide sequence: TGTGCCAGCAGGGCGGGCCTCTACGAGCAGTACTTC.